The T cell receptor beta chain described here comes from a study of T-cell reconstitution after alpha-beta-depleted transplantation in children. The study, taken as a whole, reports: Surviving thymic progenitors and recipient T cells were the source of high TCRbeta diversity at day 60 in some patients. Diversity and T-cell counts at one year after transplant derived mostly from new T cells.

V dropped 5 bases and J dropped 7 bases, with 25 bases sitting between them. The CDR3 contains 17 residues. The germline V gene encodes CDR1 SGHNT and CDR2 YYREEE (reference sequence). Molecular barcoding with unique molecular identifiers was used for the TCRbeta library. MiXCR, applied by TCRdb to the PCR reads, yields one record per CDR3 protein. The sample has around 94,000 distinct CDR3 sequences, 6% seen once. Many counts were recorded for this clonotype. As yet, its antigen is unknown. The receptor was derived from a female patient between 2 and 10 years old who had a stem cell transplant for Fanconi anemia, so the T cells may come from the graft donor. This chain joins TRBV5-4 and TRBJ2-4; the D gene is possibly TRBD2 (7 bases). The sequencing here drew on PBMCs, mostly from graft donor cells, taken 60 days after TCRalphabeta/CD19-depleted stem cell transplant. The CDR3 spells CASSSTLKGGARNIQYF. DNA of the CDR3: TGTGCCAGCAGTTCCACTCTAAAAGGGGGGGCGAGGAACATTCAGTACTTC.